This T cell receptor beta chain derives from a study of T cell responses to AZD1222 COVID-19 vaccine. The study, taken as a whole, reports: Targets within unmutated variant regions were reportedly found for nearly half of spike-specific TCRs. Spike-specific TCR breadth and depth went up after people got two AZD1222 doses.

Data came from immunoSEQ multiplex PCR; TCRdb stores just in-frame clones and leaves some out. The sample carries 100,000 to 150,000 clones, more than 90% recorded once. Regarding this clone: Its antigen is unidentified.

This specimen was peripheral blood, taken 28 days after the second AZD1222 dose. The TCR sequence derives from an adult who received the AZD1222 COVID-19 vaccine.

The CDR3 loop is CAARGSSSGANVLTF. In nucleotides, the CDR3 is TGTGCCGCACGGGGAAGTAGCTCTGGGGCCAACGTCCTGACTTTC. V and J are TRBV6-5 and TRBJ2-6; possibly TRBD2 for D (5 bases). Germline V CDR1 and CDR2: MNHEY, SVGAGI. The CDR3 covers 15 residues. Trimming took 11 bases from V and 0 from J, leaving 14 bases between them.